The 8 T cell receptor beta chains reported below all come from one sample, sequenced in a study of blood T cell repertoires in COVID-19. Repertoires were generated with immunoSEQ multiplex PCR, while TCRdb's copy carries only in-frame clones and drops some. The sample shows 180,000 or so clones, 80% to 90% of them seen only once. The sample consisted of peripheral blood. The source is a man in his forties or fifties with active or convalescent COVID-19.

The gene calls are TRBV11-2 and TRBJ1-3; D may be TRBD1 (5 bases). V was pared by 5 bases and J by 3 bases, with 14 bases between. The germline CDR1 and CDR2 sequences are SGHAT and FQNNGV. The CDR3 has 15 amino acids. The DNA for the CDR3 is TGTGCCAGCAGCGTACAGGAGGGGAATGGAAACACCATATATTTT. Encoded protein: CASSVQEGNGNTIYF.

The rearrangement joins TRBV7-8 to TRBJ1-1, with D tentatively TRBD1 (6 bases). Trimming shortened V by 5 bases and J by 10 bases, and 26 bases separated the two germline ends. CDR1 SGHVS and CDR2 FQNEAQ come from the germline V gene. The CDR3 totals 16 residues. The CDR3 bases are TGTGCCAGCAGCCCTCGGGGGGGCCACAAGGCCGGGAGAGCTTTCTTT. Its protein product is CASSPRGGHKAGRAFF. Filled out from reference TRBV7-8 and TRBJ1-1, the complete variable domain reads GAGVSQSPRYKVAKRGQDVALRCDPISGHVSLFWYQQALGQGPEFLTYFQNEAQLDKSGLPSDRFFAERPEGSVSTLKIQRTQQEDSAVYLCASSPRGGHKAGRAFFGQGTRLTVV.

V usage is TRBV10-1 and J usage is TRBJ1-1; no firm D call. This CDR3 is 12 amino acids long. Trimming left V 4 bases short and J 4 bases short, with 7 bases between. Germline CDR1 is WNHNN and CDR2 is SYGVQD (reference sequence). The CDR3 DNA is TGCGCCAGCAGTGCGGGGAGCACTGAAGCTTTCTTT. This sequence encodes CASSAGSTEAFF.

This clone has a handful of counts. The chain joins TRBV27 to TRBJ2-2; D perhaps matches TRBD1 (6 bases). There are 16 residues in the CDR3. Trimming removed 6 bases from V and 0 bases from J, with 14 bases in between. Germline values: CDR1 MNHEY, CDR2 SMNVEV (reference sequence). The CDR3 loop reads CASRLQGTANTGELFF. CDR3 DNA sequence: TGTGCCAGCAGACTACAGGGTACCGCGAACACCGGGGAGCTGTTTTTT.

The chain links TRBV19 to TRBJ1-2; D uncertain. The length of the CDR3 is 15 residues. Looked up from germline, CDR1 is LNHDA and CDR2 is SQIVND (reference sequence). V lost 1 base and J lost 0, with 9 bases in between. As DNA, the CDR3 is TGTGCCAGTAGTATAGGGTCCAGGCCTAACTATGGCTACACCTTC. Its protein is CASSIGSRPNYGYTF.

This chain links TRBV4-1 with TRBJ2-3; 10 bases map to TRBD2. The V gene end was trimmed by 0 bases and the J gene end by 4 bases; junction bases not matched to a gene: 7. This CDR3 is built from 17 residues. The germline CDR1 and CDR2 sequences are MGHRA and YSYEKL. CDR3 bases: TGCGCCAGCAGCCAAGATCCTAGCGGGGGCGGGGCAGATACGCAGTATTTT. This encodes CASSQDPSGGGADTQYF.

The chain has TRBV19 and TRBJ1-1; 7 positions match TRBD1. V gave up 10 bases and J gave up 5 bases; unmatched junction bases: 4. This CDR3 is 11 amino acids long. Germline loops: CDR1 LNHDA, CDR2 SQIVND (reference sequence). CDR3 DNA: TGTGCCACCACAGGGGAGACTGAAGCTTTCTTT. Its protein is CATTGETEAFF.

V usage is TRBV6-5 and J usage is TRBJ1-6; TRBD1 matches at 8 bases. V gave up 2 bases and J gave up 4 bases; unmatched junction bases: 1. The CDR3 is made up of 15 amino acids. Germline CDR1 reads MNHEY; CDR2 reads SVGAGI. CDR3 in DNA: TGTGCCAGCAGTTACGGACAGGGATATAATTCACCCCTCCACTTT. Residues: CASSYGQGYNSPLHF.